These T cell receptor beta chains were read from a single sample in a study of T cells in Graves' hyperthyroidism and ophthalmopathy. TCRdb fed the multiplex PCR reads into MiXCR, producing one record per CDR3 protein. This sample has around 420,000 distinct CDR3 sequences, with about a sixth found just once. The specimen was blood. Receptors originate from a woman in her late teens or twenties with Graves' hyperthyroidism. CDR3s include the opening cysteine and the closing phenylalanine or tryptophan. Each record gives: clone size, D gene, V gene, J gene, CDR3 protein, CDR3 DNA. The D gene is left open where the match is weak. The listing skips clone size in some rows; elsewhere it reads once, few, many or a size class.

abundance: few
d_gene: NA
v_gene: TRBV12-3/TRBV12-4
j_gene: TRBJ1-5
CDR3aa: CASSLIGGDRQPQHF
CDR3nt: TGTGCCAGCAGTTTAATCGGGGGGGATCGACAGCCCCAGCATTTT

abundance: many
d_gene: NA
v_gene: TRBV5-1
j_gene: TRBJ1-6
CDR3aa: CASSFGPSSGNSPLHF
CDR3nt: TGCGCCAGCAGCTTCGGGCCCTCCTCCGGGAATTCACCCCTCCACTTT

abundance: NA
d_gene: TRBD2
v_gene: TRBV28
j_gene: TRBJ2-1
CDR3aa: CASSLLGLANPSSEQFF
CDR3nt: TGTGCCAGCAGTTTATTAGGACTAGCAAACCCATCAAGTGAGCAGTTCTTC

abundance: many
d_gene: NA
v_gene: TRBV27
j_gene: TRBJ2-6
CDR3aa: CASSLSGKGANVLTF
CDR3nt: TGTGCCAGCAGTTTATCAGGGAAGGGGGCCAACGTCCTGACTTTC

abundance: few
d_gene: NA
v_gene: TRBV9
j_gene: TRBJ2-3
CDR3aa: CASSGGVSLAPDTQYF
CDR3nt: TGTGCCAGCAGCGGGGGGGTCAGCCTCGCCCCAGATACGCAGTATTTT

abundance: NA
d_gene: NA
v_gene: TRBV11-2
j_gene: TRBJ2-7
CDR3aa: CASSLPPSGYEQYF
CDR3nt: TGTGCCAGCAGCTTACCCCCGTCTGGCTACGAGCAGTACTTC

abundance: NA
d_gene: NA
v_gene: TRBV2
j_gene: TRBJ2-7
CDR3aa: CASSGRAESYEQYF
CDR3nt: TGTGCCAGCAGTGGTAGGGCCGAGTCCTACGAGCAGTACTTC

abundance: many
d_gene: NA
v_gene: TRBV2
j_gene: TRBJ2-5
CDR3aa: CASSETQGLGETQYF
CDR3nt: TGTGCCAGCAGTGAAACCCAGGGGCTGGGAGAGACCCAGTACTTC

abundance: many
d_gene: TRBD2
v_gene: TRBV7-9
j_gene: TRBJ2-2
CDR3aa: CASSPSGGTGELFF
CDR3nt: TGTGCCAGCAGCCCTAGCGGGGGCACCGGGGAGCTGTTTTTT

abundance: NA
d_gene: NA
v_gene: TRBV5-5
j_gene: TRBJ2-5
CDR3aa: CASRLPRANQETQYF
CDR3nt: TGTGCCAGCAGACTACCGCGGGCCAACCAAGAGACCCAGTACTTC

abundance: many
d_gene: TRBD2
v_gene: TRBV7-3
j_gene: TRBJ2-3
CDR3aa: CASSLSSGGYTDTQYF
CDR3nt: TGTGCCAGCAGCTTAAGCAGCGGGGGTTACACAGATACGCAGTATTTT

abundance: many
d_gene: NA
v_gene: TRBV5-6
j_gene: TRBJ2-7
CDR3aa: CASSSITYEQYF
CDR3nt: TGTGCCAGCAGCTCTATCACCTACGAGCAGTACTTC

abundance: NA
d_gene: TRBD1
v_gene: TRBV18
j_gene: TRBJ2-1
CDR3aa: CASSPLEGQSSYNEQFF
CDR3nt: TGTGCCAGCTCACCACTAGAGGGACAGAGCTCCTACAATGAGCAGTTCTTC

abundance: NA
d_gene: TRBD2
v_gene: TRBV6-1
j_gene: TRBJ2-1
CDR3aa: CASKLTSGGRNNEQFF
CDR3nt: TGTGCCAGCAAATTGACTAGCGGGGGCAGAAACAATGAGCAGTTCTTC

abundance: many
d_gene: NA
v_gene: TRBV18
j_gene: TRBJ2-7
CDR3aa: CASSLMRDSSYEQYF
CDR3nt: TGTGCCAGCTCACTTATGCGGGACAGCTCCTACGAGCAGTACTTC

abundance: many
d_gene: NA
v_gene: TRBV29-1
j_gene: TRBJ1-1
CDR3aa: CSVQGLLNTEAFF
CDR3nt: TGCAGCGTACAGGGACTGCTGAACACTGAAGCTTTCTTT

abundance: many
d_gene: NA
v_gene: TRBV6-1
j_gene: TRBJ2-7
CDR3aa: CASFPRGAAEQYF
CDR3nt: TGTGCCAGCTTCCCTAGGGGGGCCGCTGAGCAGTACTTC